This TCR beta chain appears in the sequencing data of a study of blood T cell repertoires in COVID-19. As handled by the study authors: Nucleated cell number was recorded as an estimate derived from reference gene primer amplification. Using immunoSEQ multiplex PCR, the repertoire was profiled, and TCRdb retains in-frame clones only, with some absent. That table furnishes V, J and clone size, whereas the DNA furnished D and trimming. Among a few hundred thousand clones, 80% to 90% were seen once, and the ten largest hold roughly 4.5%. Trimming stripped 2 bases from V and 0 bases from J, with 10 bases between. Germline V gene data show CDR1 as MNHEY and CDR2 as SMNVEV (reference sequence). This CDR3 comprises 16 residues.

The gene calls are TRBV27 and TRBJ2-2, with D unclear. The sample taken for sequencing was PBMCs or T cells enriched from blood (not recorded which). This receptor was identified in a woman aged 30 to 39 who had been exposed to COVID-19. CDR3 in amino acids: CASSLTRLANTGELFF. The CDR3 bases are TGTGCCAGCAGTTTAACGCGGCTGGCGAACACCGGGGAGCTGTTTTTT.